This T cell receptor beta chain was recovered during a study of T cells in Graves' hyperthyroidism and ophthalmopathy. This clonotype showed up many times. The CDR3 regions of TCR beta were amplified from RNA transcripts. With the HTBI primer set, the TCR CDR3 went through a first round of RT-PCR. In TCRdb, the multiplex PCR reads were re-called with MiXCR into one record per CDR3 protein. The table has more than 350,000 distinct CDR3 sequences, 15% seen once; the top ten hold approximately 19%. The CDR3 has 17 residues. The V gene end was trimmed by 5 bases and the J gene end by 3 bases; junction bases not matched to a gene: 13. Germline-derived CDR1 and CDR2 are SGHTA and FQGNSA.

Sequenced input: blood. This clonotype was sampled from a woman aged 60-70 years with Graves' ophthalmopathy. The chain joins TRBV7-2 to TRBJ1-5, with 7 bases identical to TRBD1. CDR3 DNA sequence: TGTGCCAGCAGCCCCGACAGGGTGGGGGTGGCCAATCAGCCCCAGCATTTT. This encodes CASSPDRVGVANQPQHF.